The 30 T cell receptor beta chains in this list originate from one sample, sequenced in a study of blood T cell repertoires in COVID-19. Profiling relied on immunoSEQ multiplex PCR, and the TCRdb table lists in-frame clones only, not all of them. Of some 500,000 clones in the sample, 85% to 90% are singletons; the top ten hold 7.8%. The sample consisted of peripheral blood. The receptors shown here come from a woman aged 45-60 years with COVID-19, enrolled during active disease.

The gene calls are TRBV30 and TRBJ2-1, with D unresolved. The CDR3 spans 14 residues. The V gene's germline CDR1 is GTSNPN and CDR2 SVGIG (reference sequence). Trimming removed 3 bases at V and 8 bases at J, with 17 bases between. The CDR3 reads CAWRFPGDPYEQFF. CDR3 coding DNA: TGTGCCTGGAGATTCCCAGGTGACCCTTATGAGCAGTTCTTC.

The chain recombines TRBV2 with TRBJ1-1; D remains ambiguous. Looked up from germline, CDR1 is SNHLY and CDR2 is FYNNEI. CDR3 length: 11 residues. The V end lost 11 bases, the J end lost 1 base, and 8 bases lay between the germline ends. For the CDR3, the DNA is TGTGCCTACGGGGAGAACACTGAAGCTTTCTTT. Translation gives CAYGENTEAFF.

The CDR3 DNA is TGTGCCTGGAGTAAGACAGAGAATCAGCCCCAGCATTTT. It codes for CAWSKTENQPQHF. The V and J genes are TRBV30 and TRBJ1-5; possibly TRBD1 for D (5 bases). Germline assignment: CDR1 GTSNPN and CDR2 SVGIG (reference sequence). Trimming left V 2 bases short and J 4 bases short, with 9 bases between. This CDR3 spans 13 amino acids.

CDR3 coding DNA: TGTGCCAGCAGCGCGCGGGGGGGCGTCGATACGCAGTATTTT. Residues: CASSARGGVDTQYF. The rearrangement uses TRBV5-5 and TRBJ2-3; the match to TRBD2 covers 9 bases. Germline V lookup: CDR1 SGHKS, CDR2 YYEKEE (reference sequence). CDR3 length: 14 residues. With V trimmed by 4 bases and J by 6 bases, 6 bases remained unmatched.

The CDR3 loop reads CASSAGQTSYEQYF. The CDR3 region has the DNA TGTGCCAGTAGTGCGGGACAGACCTCCTACGAGCAGTACTTC. The J gene is TRBJ2-7, the V gene TRBV19; TRBD1 might be the D (7 bases). The V gene's germline CDR1 is LNHDA and CDR2 SQIVND (reference sequence). V was pared by 5 bases and J by 0 bases, with 11 bases between. The CDR3 runs 14 residues.

The J gene is TRBJ1-5, the V gene TRBV9; TRBD1 might be the D (5 bases). In germline, CDR1 is SGDLS, CDR2 YYNGEE. The germline V and J ends were trimmed by 0 bases and 7 bases, with 11 bases remaining between them. This CDR3 has 14 residues. CDR3 sequence (DNA): TGTGCCAGCAGCGTAGACGCGGGGGGACAGCCCCAGCATTTT. It encodes CASSVDAGGQPQHF.

The genes are TRBV9 and TRBJ1-2; D remains unclear. In germline, CDR1 is SGDLS, CDR2 YYNGEE. The V and J ends lost 0 bases and 6 bases respectively, with 18 bases between them. The CDR3 is 16 residues long. This CDR3 is CASSVGDGDWWDGYTF. CDR3 coding DNA: TGTGCCAGCAGCGTAGGTGACGGGGATTGGTGGGATGGCTACACCTTC. Using reference TRBV9 and TRBJ1-2 for the parts outside the CDR3, the full variable domain is DSGVTQTPKHLITATGQRVTLRCSPRSGDLSVYWYQQSLDQGLQFLIQYYNGEERAKGNILERFSAQQFPDLHSELNLSSLELGDSALYFCASSVGDGDWWDGYTFGSGTRLTVV.

The V gene is TRBV6-1, the J gene TRBJ2-7; D perhaps matches TRBD1 (5 bases). CDR3 size: 13 residues. The V gene's germline CDR1 is MNHNS and CDR2 SASEGT. The V and J ends lost 3 bases and 5 bases respectively, with 11 bases between them. The DNA of the CDR3 is TGTGCCAGCAGTGACAGGGAAGGTAACGAGCAGTACTTC. This translates into CASSDREGNEQYF.

The chain carries TRBV5-6 and TRBJ1-2; perhaps TRBD1 as D (6 bases). This CDR3 has 14 amino acids. The germline V gene has CDR1 SGHDT and CDR2 YYEEEE. The ends were cut back, 2 bases at V and 4 bases at J, with 12 bases in the middle. The CDR3 region has the DNA TGTGCCAGCAGCTTCGGACAGACCTCCTATGGCTACACCTTC. Translation gives CASSFGQTSYGYTF. Supplemented by reference TRBV5-6 and TRBJ1-2, the full variable domain reads DAGVTQSPTHLIKTRGQQVTLRCSPKSGHDTVSWYQQALGQGPQFIFQYYEEEERQRGNFPDRFSGHQFPNYSSELNVNALLLGDSALYLCASSFGQTSYGYTFGSGTRLTVV.

V gene TRBV9 combines with J gene TRBJ1-1, with TRBD1 as a possible D gene (6 bases). The CDR3 extends over 14 amino acids. From germline, CDR1 is SGDLS and CDR2 YYNGEE. V lost 0 bases to trimming and J lost 1 base, with 7 bases between them. The CDR3 loop is CASSVGQENTEAFF. CDR3 sequence (DNA): TGTGCCAGCAGCGTAGGACAGGAGAACACTGAAGCTTTCTTT.

The chain is built from TRBV10-3 and TRBJ1-6; TRBD1 matches at 7 bases. This CDR3 spans 14 amino acids. CDR1 is ENHRY and CDR2 is SYGVKD in the germline V gene. V gave up 6 bases and J gave up 5 bases; unmatched junction bases: 4. CDR3 in amino acids: CAISTDRDNSPLHF. The CDR3, as DNA: TGTGCCATCAGCACTGACAGGGATAATTCACCCCTCCACTTT.

This clone was recorded once. The chain is built from TRBV2 and TRBJ2-7; 7 bases map to TRBD1. This CDR3 has 13 amino acids. J was trimmed by 6 bases and V by 3 bases; bases with no gene match: 5. Germline CDR1 SNHLY, CDR2 FYNNEI. This chain's CDR3 is CASSDTGVGEQYF. As DNA, the CDR3 is TGTGCCAGCAGTGATACAGGGGTTGGCGAGCAGTACTTC. The variable domain in full, completed from reference TRBV2 and TRBJ2-7, reads EPEVTQTPSHQVTQMGQEVILRCVPISNHLYFYWYRQILGQKVEFLVSFYNNEISEKSEIFDDQFSVERPDGSNFTLKIRSTKLEDSAMYFCASSDTGVGEQYFGPGTRLTVT.

The chain uses TRBV9 and TRBJ1-6; D not resolved. The CDR3 consists of 16 residues. Trimming left V 5 bases short and J 0 bases short, with 12 bases between. CDR1 is SGDLS and CDR2 is YYNGEE in the germline V gene. The CDR3 bases are TGTGCCAGCAGTACTGGACGGGGCTCCTATAATTCACCCCTCCACTTT. It is translated as CASSTGRGSYNSPLHF.

V gene TRBV4-2 combines with J gene TRBJ2-7; 8 nucleotides line up with TRBD1. Per germline, CDR1 LGHNA and CDR2 YNFKEQ. This CDR3 is built from 15 residues. V trimming: 4 bases; J trimming: 0 bases; junction bases outside the gene matches: 5. The CDR3 sequence: CASSPDRGASYEQYF. CDR3 bases: TGTGCCAGCAGCCCCGACAGGGGTGCCTCCTACGAGCAGTACTTC.

This clone came up a few times. The chain couples TRBV6-1 to TRBJ2-2; 8 bases are shared with TRBD2. The CDR3 loop spans 17 amino acids. Germline loops: CDR1 MNHNS, CDR2 SASEGT. J was trimmed by 1 base and V by 2 bases; bases with no gene match: 6. Here the CDR3 reads CASSERAGGKNTGELFF. CDR3 sequence (DNA): TGTGCCAGCAGTGAACGTGCGGGGGGCAAGAACACCGGGGAGCTGTTTTTT.

The chain is built from TRBV5-1 and TRBJ2-7, with D tentatively TRBD2 (6 bases). The germline gives CDR1 SGHRS, CDR2 YFSETQ. This CDR3 is 15 amino acids long. Trimming removed 0 bases at V and 0 bases at J, with 10 bases between. The CDR3 DNA follows: TGCGCCAGCAGCTTGGAAGGGACTTTCTCCTACGAGCAGTACTTC. Translated: CASSLEGTFSYEQYF.

V usage is TRBV2 and J usage is TRBJ1-1; TRBD1 aligns across 7 bases. CDR3 length equals 15 residues. CDR1 SNHLY and CDR2 FYNNEI come from the germline V gene. Trimming took 8 bases from V and 0 from J; bases not matched to a gene: 9. The CDR3: CASPVGTDMNTEAFF. Written as DNA, the CDR3 is TGTGCCAGCCCGGTGGGGACAGACATGAACACTGAAGCTTTCTTT.

This chain links TRBV30 with TRBJ2-2, with a weak D call TRBD2 (6 bases). V was clipped by 7 bases and J by 0 bases, with 12 bases between them. Germline V gene data show CDR1 as GTSNPN and CDR2 as SVGIG (reference sequence). This CDR3 region has 14 residues. The DNA of the CDR3 is TGTGCCTACCCCGGGACTCCGAACACCGGGGAGCTGTTTTTT. It codes for CAYPGTPNTGELFF.

This sequence joins TRBV3-1 (or the pseudogene TRBV3-2) and TRBJ1-2; no reliable D call. Germline V gives CDR1 LGHDT, CDR2 YNNKEL (reference sequence). Between the trimmed V and J ends, which lost 0 bases and 5 bases, there was a span of 16 bases. The CDR3 extends over 16 amino acids. The CDR3 region has the DNA TGTGCCAGCAGCCAAGATTGGGCCACTCTCTCTTATGGCTACACCTTC. This gives the protein CASSQDWATLSYGYTF.

J is TRBJ2-3 and V is TRBV19, with D possibly TRBD1 on 5 matching bases. Germline CDR1 is LNHDA and CDR2 is SQIVND (reference sequence). The V and J ends lost 6 bases and 7 bases respectively, with 17 bases between them. The CDR3 is made up of 14 amino acids. The DNA for the CDR3 is TGTGCCAGTAGCCTGGGGCCCGTAAGGAATACGCAGTATTTT. It codes for CASSLGPVRNTQYF.

J is TRBJ2-3 and V is TRBV6-4; TRBD1 matches 8 bases. V trimming: 2 bases; J trimming: 3 bases; junction bases outside the gene matches: 4. CDR1 and CDR2 (germline): MRHNA, SNTAGT. This CDR3 comprises 15 residues. CDR3 sequence reads: CASSDTGGPTDTQYF. The CDR3 DNA reads as TGTGCCAGCAGTGACACAGGGGGGCCGACAGATACGCAGTATTTT.

The chain couples TRBV5-6 to TRBJ2-7, with 9 bases lining up with TRBD1. V was clipped by 4 bases and J by 6 bases; unmatched bases: 11. The CDR3 has 15 amino acids. Germline V gene data show CDR1 as SGHDT and CDR2 as YYEEEE. The CDR3 loop is CASSRYTGQGTEQYF. CDR3 in DNA: TGTGCCAGCAGCCGATATACGGGACAGGGCACCGAGCAGTACTTC.

The V call is TRBV3-1 (or the pseudogene TRBV3-2), the J call TRBJ1-4; 8 bases are a match to TRBD1. V lost 0 bases, J lost 7 bases, and 4 bases stayed unmatched. The CDR3 loop spans 15 amino acids. Germline assignment: CDR1 LGHDT and CDR2 YNNKEL (reference sequence). The CDR3 spells CASSQEAGGSEKLFF. In DNA form, the CDR3 reads TGTGCCAGCAGCCAAGAGGCAGGGGGCAGTGAAAAACTGTTTTTT.

This chain links TRBV14 with TRBJ2-7, with a possible D match to TRBD1 (5 bases). The CDR3 runs to 14 residues. The V end was cut by 3 bases, the J end by 2 bases, with 11 bases between. CDR1 SGHDN and CDR2 FVKESK come from the germline V gene. The CDR3, as DNA: TGTGCCAGCAGCCAGGGGCCAGGAGCCTACGAGCAGTACTTC. It codes for CASSQGPGAYEQYF.

The chain combines TRBV5-4 with TRBJ1-2; the D is unclear. With 4 bases removed from V and 1 base from J, the gap between germline ends came to 14 bases. CDR3 length equals 15 residues. Germline V lookup: CDR1 SGHNT, CDR2 YYREEE (reference sequence). The CDR3: CASSREGEGNYGYTF. Here the CDR3 DNA reads TGTGCCAGCAGCCGGGAGGGCGAGGGTAACTATGGCTACACCTTC.

This clone was detected only once. The chain couples TRBV7-3 to TRBJ2-2; D may be TRBD1 (6 bases). Trimming took 5 bases from V and 7 from J, leaving 11 bases between them. Germline assignment: CDR1 SGHTA and CDR2 FQGTGA. This CDR3 has 13 residues. The CDR3 DNA sequence: TGTGCCAGCAGCGAGCAACAGGGCGGGGAGCTGTTTTTT. Translated, it gives CASSEQQGGELFF. Together with reference TRBV7-3 and TRBJ2-2, the CDR3 gives the full variable domain: GAGVSQTPSNKVTEKGKYVELRCDPISGHTALYWYRQSLGQGPEFLIYFQGTGAADDSGLPNDRFFAVRPEGSVSTLKIQRTERGDSAVYLCASSEQQGGELFFGEGSRLTVL.

The genes are TRBV2 and TRBJ2-3, with a tentative D call TRBD1 (5 bases). The CDR3 runs 16 residues. V was clipped by 6 bases and J by 3 bases, with 19 bases between them. Germline CDR1 and CDR2: SNHLY and FYNNEI. The CDR3 here is CASSLTDSATTDTQYF. CDR3 nucleotide sequence: TGTGCCAGCAGCTTGACCGACAGTGCGACGACAGATACGCAGTATTTT.

The rearrangement links TRBV30 to TRBJ2-3, with D perhaps TRBD1 (6 bases). The germline V gene has CDR1 GTSNPN and CDR2 SVGIG (reference sequence). This CDR3 has 14 residues. The V end was cut by 1 base, the J end by 1 base, with 9 bases between. CDR3 region: CAWSARTGTDTQYF. CDR3 bases: TGTGCCTGGAGTGCCCGGACAGGCACAGATACGCAGTATTTT.

This sequence joins TRBV6-2 or TRBV6-3 and TRBJ1-2; D is possibly TRBD1 (5 bases). From germline, CDR1 is MNHEY and CDR2 SVGEGT. The CDR3 extends over 12 amino acids. The V gene lost 6 bases and the J gene lost 4 bases, with 9 bases spanning the gap. The CDR3 reads CASRYTGYGYTF. The CDR3 nucleotides are TGTGCCAGCAGATACACAGGCTATGGCTACACCTTC.

The rearrangement links TRBV29-1 to TRBJ1-4; the D gene is possibly TRBD1 (6 bases). The CDR3 runs to 15 residues. Germline CDR1 SQVTM, CDR2 ANQGSEA. The ends were cut back, 1 base at V and 9 bases at J, with 18 bases in the middle. The CDR3 DNA sequence: TGCAGCGTTGAAGCGGGACCGGGACACGGAAAAAAACTGTTTTTT. Its protein is CSVEAGPGHGKKLFF.